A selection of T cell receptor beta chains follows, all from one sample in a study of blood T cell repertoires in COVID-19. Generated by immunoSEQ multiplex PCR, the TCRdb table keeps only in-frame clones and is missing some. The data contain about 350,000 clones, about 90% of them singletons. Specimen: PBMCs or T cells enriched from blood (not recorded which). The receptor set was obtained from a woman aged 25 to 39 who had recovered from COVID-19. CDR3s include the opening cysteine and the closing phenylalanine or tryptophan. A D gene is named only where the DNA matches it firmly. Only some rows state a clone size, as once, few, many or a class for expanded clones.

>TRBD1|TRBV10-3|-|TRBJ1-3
TGTGCCATCAGGGACAGGGAGGGAAACACCATATATTTT
CAIRDREGNTIYF
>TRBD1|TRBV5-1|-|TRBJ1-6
TGCGCCAGCAGCCCACGGACAGGGGCGATAGGTGGGTCACCCCTCCACTTT
CASSPRTGAIGGSPLHF
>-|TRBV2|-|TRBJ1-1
TGTGCCAGCAGCCAGAGGACTGAAGCTTTCTTT
CASSQRTEAFF
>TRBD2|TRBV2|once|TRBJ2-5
TGTGCCAGCAGTAACTCGGGGGGTCGGGAGACCCAGTACTTC
CASSNSGGRETQYF
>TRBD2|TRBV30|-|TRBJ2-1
TGTGCCTGGACTCGGACTAGCGAGGGGCCCCTAGGAGGGGAGCAGTTCTTC
CAWTRTSEGPLGGEQFF
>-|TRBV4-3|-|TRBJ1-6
TGCGCCAGCAGCCAAGATTCCAGGGTGGTATCACCCCTCCACTTT
CASSQDSRVVSPLHF
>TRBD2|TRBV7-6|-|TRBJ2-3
TGTGCCAGCAGCTCCTCAAAACTAGCGGGGGGGCGGGCAGATACGCAGTATTTT
CASSSSKLAGGRADTQYF
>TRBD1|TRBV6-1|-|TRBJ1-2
TGTGCCAGCAGTGAAGGGACAGGGTCTAACTATGGCTACACCTTC
CASSEGTGSNYGYTF
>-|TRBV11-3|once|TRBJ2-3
TGTGCCAGCAGCTCAGGGTCAGTGGGAAGTACGCAGTATTTT
CASSSGSVGSTQYF
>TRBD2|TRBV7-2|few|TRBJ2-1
TGTGCCAGCAGCCCGACTAGCGCCTCCTACAATGAGCAGTTCTTC
CASSPTSASYNEQFF
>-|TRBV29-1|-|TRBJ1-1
TGCAGCGTTGAAGACTGGGCCTTAAACACTGAAGCTTTCTTT
CSVEDWALNTEAFF
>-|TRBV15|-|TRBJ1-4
TGTGCCACCAGCAGAGACCTTCCTTGGGCAGCAACTAATGAAAAACTGTTTTTT
CATSRDLPWAATNEKLFF
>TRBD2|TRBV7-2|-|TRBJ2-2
TGTGCCAGCAGCTCCCTCACTAGCGTGGCCAGGGAGCTGTTTTTT
CASSSLTSVARELFF
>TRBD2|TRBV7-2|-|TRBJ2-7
TGTGCCAGCAGTCTACAGCGGGGGAACGAGCAGTACTTC
CASSLQRGNEQYF
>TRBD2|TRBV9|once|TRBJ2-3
TGTGCCAGCAGCGCCGGGGGGGTTTTGGATACGCAGTATTTT
CASSAGGVLDTQYF
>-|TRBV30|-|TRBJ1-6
TGTGCCTGGAGGACAGCGATCTATAATTCACCCCTCCACTTT
CAWRTAIYNSPLHF
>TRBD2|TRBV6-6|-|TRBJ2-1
TGTGCCAGCAGTCGGACTAGCGGGGGGGTAAGCTCCTACAATGAGCAGTTCTTC
CASSRTSGGVSSYNEQFF
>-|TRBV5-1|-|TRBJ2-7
TGCGCCAGCTCAAAGGAGGGACGGGCAAGCTCCTACGAGCAGTACTTC
CASSKEGRASSYEQYF
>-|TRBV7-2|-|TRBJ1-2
TGTGCCAGCAGCTCCCCTTGGGAGGGAGGAGGCTACACCTTC
CASSSPWEGGGYTF
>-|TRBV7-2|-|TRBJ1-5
TGTGCCAGCAGCTTAGATGTGGGCAGCCAGCCCCAGCATTTT
CASSLDVGSQPQHF
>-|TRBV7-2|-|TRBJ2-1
TGTGCCAGCAGCTTAATTAATCAGGGGTCTGAGCAGTTCTTC
CASSLINQGSEQFF
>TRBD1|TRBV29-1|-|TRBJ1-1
TGCAGCGTCCGGGGGACAGCGAGGAACACTGAAGCTTTCTTT
CSVRGTARNTEAFF
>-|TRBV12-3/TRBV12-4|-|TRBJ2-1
TGTGCCAGCAGTCCCCAGGGTGATGAGCAGTTCTTC
CASSPQGDEQFF
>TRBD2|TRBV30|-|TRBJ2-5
TGTGCCTGGAGTGTTGATAGCGGGAGTCAAGAGACCCAGTACTTC
CAWSVDSGSQETQYF
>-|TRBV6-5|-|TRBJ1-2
TGTGCCAGCACCCTGGTGGCTTATGCCGGCTACACCTTC
CASTLVAYAGYTF
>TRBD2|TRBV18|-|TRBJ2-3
TGTGCCAGCTCACCCCTAAGCGGGGGTGCGGGCACAGATACGCAGTATTTT
CASSPLSGGAGTDTQYF
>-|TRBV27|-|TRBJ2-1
TGTGCCAGCACACCCGGCCGCAGGTCCTACAATGAGCAGTTCTTC
CASTPGRRSYNEQFF
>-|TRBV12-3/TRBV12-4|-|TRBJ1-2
TGTGCCAGCAGTCCGCACGAGGACTATGGCTACACCTTC
CASSPHEDYGYTF
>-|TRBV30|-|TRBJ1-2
TGTGCCTGGAGTGTACTGCGATGGAGGGCATCGGGGGACTATGGCTACACCTTC
CAWSVLRWRASGDYGYTF
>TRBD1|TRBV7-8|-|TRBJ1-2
TGTGCCAGCAGCCCGCGGACAGGTTCTAACTATGGCTACACCTTC
CASSPRTGSNYGYTF
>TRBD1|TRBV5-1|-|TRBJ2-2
TGCGCCAGCAGCTTGGGTGGACAGGGGATCACCGGGGAGCTGTTTTTT
CASSLGGQGITGELFF
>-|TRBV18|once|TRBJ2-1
TGTGCCAGCTCACCACGGCCCGGGGAGGTTGAGCAGTTCTTC
CASSPRPGEVEQFF
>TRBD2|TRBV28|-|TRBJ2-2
TGTGCCAGCACCCCTATCGGGGGGGCGGGCACCGGGGAGCTGTTTTTT
CASTPIGGAGTGELFF
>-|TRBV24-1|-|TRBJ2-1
TGTGCCACCAGTGATTTGGGGGACACCGACAATGAGCAGTTCTTC
CATSDLGDTDNEQFF
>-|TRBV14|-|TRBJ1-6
TGTGCCAGCAGTCCCAGGGCTTTCAATTCACCCCTCCACTTT
CASSPRAFNSPLHF
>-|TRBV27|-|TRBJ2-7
TGTGCCAGCAGTGTCGGGACTCTGGGATCGCAATACGAGCAGTACTTC
CASSVGTLGSQYEQYF
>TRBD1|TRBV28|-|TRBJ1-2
TGTGCCAGCAGAGGCAGGGGGAACTATGGCTACACCTTC
CASRGRGNYGYTF